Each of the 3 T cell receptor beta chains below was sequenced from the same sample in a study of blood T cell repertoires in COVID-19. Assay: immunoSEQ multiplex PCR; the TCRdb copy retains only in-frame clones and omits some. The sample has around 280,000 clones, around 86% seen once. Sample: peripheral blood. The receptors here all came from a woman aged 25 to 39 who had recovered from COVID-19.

This CDR3 is CASSLEPGPSYEQYF. In nucleotides, the CDR3 is TGTGCCAGCAGCTTAGAACCGGGTCCGTCCTACGAGCAGTACTTC. J is TRBJ2-7 and V is TRBV7-9, with D hard to call. The CDR3 length is 15 residues. CDR1 and CDR2 (germline): SEHNR, FQNEAQ (reference sequence). Between the trimmed V and J ends, which lost 1 base and 1 base, there was a span of 11 bases.

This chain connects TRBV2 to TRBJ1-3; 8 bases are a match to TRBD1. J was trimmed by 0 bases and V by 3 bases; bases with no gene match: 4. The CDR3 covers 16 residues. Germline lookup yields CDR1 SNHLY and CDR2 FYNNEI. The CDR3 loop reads CASSEGQASSGNTIYF. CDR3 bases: TGTGCCAGCAGTGAGGGACAGGCCTCCTCTGGAAACACCATATATTTT.

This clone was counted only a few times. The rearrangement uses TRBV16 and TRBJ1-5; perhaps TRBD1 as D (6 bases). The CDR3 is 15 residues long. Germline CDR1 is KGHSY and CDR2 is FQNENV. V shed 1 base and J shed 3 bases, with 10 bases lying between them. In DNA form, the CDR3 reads TGTGCCAGCAGCCAATTTACAGGGATCAATCAGCCCCAGCATTTT. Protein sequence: CASSQFTGINQPQHF.